The source of this T cell receptor (beta chain) is a study of beta chain features in type 1 diabetes. The whole isolated RNA underwent reverse transcription, so sequencing captured expressed TCRB transcripts. Only in-frame clones appear in the TCRdb table, and some are missing; sequencing was by immunoSEQ multiplex PCR. The sample includes roughly 150,000 clones, 7% to 10% of them seen just once. This clone was counted between two and nine times. Sequencing was done on a sample of central memory CD4+ T cells from blood. This clonotype was sampled from a woman younger than 30 in good health.

The CDR3 bases are TGCAGCGTTGGCAGGGAATCCTACGAGCAGTACTTC. Amino acids: CSVGRESYEQYF. This sequence joins TRBV29-1 and TRBJ2-7, with a weak D call TRBD1 (5 bases). Between the trimmed V and J ends, which lost 4 bases and 1 base, there was a span of 8 bases. The germline V gene has CDR1 SQVTM and CDR2 ANQGSEA. CDR3 size: 12 residues.